These 7 T cell receptor beta chains came from one sample sequenced in a study of OX40 agonist ivuxolimab in advanced cancers. Library preparation used the immunoSEQ multiplex PCR assay. Not all clones reach the TCRdb copy of this immuneACCESS table, which keeps in-frame sequences only. Checked studies attribute under half of the gap to unresolved V genes and leave the rest unexplained. This sample holds 70,000 to 75,000 clones; about 79% were observed only once. The top ten clones comprise roughly 1.2% of the sample. This specimen was CD4+ or CD8+ T cells sorted from blood, taken in a trial of the OX40 agonist ivuxolimab. The receptors were gathered from an adult with an advanced solid tumor such as melanoma, head and neck, liver or kidney cancer.

The chain uses TRBV7-6 and TRBJ1-1; D is unresolved. CDR1 and CDR2 (germline): SGHVS, FNYEAQ. V lost 4 bases, J lost 7 bases, and 10 bases lay in between. The CDR3 has 12 residues. CDR3 in amino acids: CASSSRRGEAFF. The CDR3 DNA reads TGTGCCAGCAGCTCGAGACGGGGTGAAGCTTTCTTT.

V is TRBV19 and J is TRBJ2-6; TRBD1 is a possible D gene (5 bases). The CDR3 runs 18 residues. Germline-derived CDR1 and CDR2 are LNHDA and SQIVND (reference sequence). Trimming stripped 1 base from V and 1 base from J, with 14 bases between. This CDR3 is CASSIGAGISSGANVLTF. CDR3 DNA: TGTGCCAGTAGTATAGGGGCAGGGATCTCTTCTGGGGCCAACGTCCTGACTTTC.

This clone was detected once. This chain joins TRBV6-6 and TRBJ1-1; no clear D. Germline-derived CDR1 and CDR2 are MNHNY and SVGAGI (reference sequence). This CDR3 has 13 amino acids. V lost 2 bases, J lost 2 bases, and 6 bases lay in between. The CDR3 spells CASSYQINTEAFF. The DNA for the CDR3 is TGTGCCAGCAGTTACCAGATTAACACTGAAGCTTTCTTT.

The chain links TRBV5-1 to TRBJ2-3, with TRBD2 matching 10 bases. CDR3 size: 17 residues. Trimming at V came to 9 bases and at J to 0 bases, leaving 13 bases not matched to a gene. The germline gives CDR1 SGHRS, CDR2 YFSETQ. CDR3 DNA: TGCGCCACCAGGGCCCTAGCGGGGGTCGGAAGCACAGATACGCAGTATTTT. It translates to CATRALAGVGSTDTQYF.

The chain uses TRBV10-2 and TRBJ1-1; the D gene is possibly TRBD1 (5 bases). Germline V gives CDR1 WSHSY, CDR2 SAAADI. Trimming took off 0 bases at V and 3 bases at J, with 11 bases between the two ends. This CDR3 is 15 amino acids long. The CDR3 is CASSESRERDTEAFF. DNA for the CDR3: TGCGCCAGCAGTGAGTCCAGGGAGCGAGACACTGAAGCTTTCTTT.

The chain combines TRBV13 with TRBJ2-7; TRBD1 agrees at 8 bases. The CDR3 loop spans 14 amino acids. CDR1 is PRHDT, CDR2 FYEKMQ, per germline (reference sequence). V lost 5 bases to trimming and J lost 6 bases; unmatched junction nucleotides: 9. The chain's CDR3 is CASSPGQGSGEQYF. CDR3 sequence (DNA): TGTGCCAGCAGCCCCGGACAGGGTAGCGGCGAGCAGTACTTC. Looking up the rest from reference TRBV13 and TRBJ2-7 gives the full variable domain: AAGVIQSPRHLIKEKRETATLKCYPIPRHDTVYWYQQGPGQDPQFLISFYEKMQSDKGSIPDRFSAQQFSDYHSELNMSSLELGDSALYFCASSPGQGSGEQYFGPGTRLTVT.

This chain connects TRBV7-2 to TRBJ2-3; no definite D call. Germline assignment: CDR1 SGHTA and CDR2 FQGNSA. This CDR3 region has 12 residues. Deletions cut 0 bases from V and 7 bases from J, with 5 bases between. The CDR3 is CASSLADHTQYF. CDR3 sequence (DNA): TGTGCCAGCAGCTTAGCGGACCATACGCAGTATTTT.